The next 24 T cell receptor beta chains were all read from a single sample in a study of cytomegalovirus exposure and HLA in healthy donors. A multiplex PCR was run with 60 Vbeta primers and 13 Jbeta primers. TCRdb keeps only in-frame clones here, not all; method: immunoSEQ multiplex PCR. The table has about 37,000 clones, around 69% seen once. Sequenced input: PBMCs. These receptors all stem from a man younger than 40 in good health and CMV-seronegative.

The CDR3, as DNA: TGTGCCAGCAGTTTAGACAGGGCCGCCAACTATGGCTACACCTTC. Its protein is CASSLDRAANYGYTF. The chain employs TRBV28 and TRBJ1-2, with 7 bases identical to TRBD1. This CDR3 comprises 15 residues. Trimming at V came to 2 bases and at J to 2 bases, leaving 5 bases not matched to a gene. Germline assignment: CDR1 MDHEN and CDR2 SYDVKM.

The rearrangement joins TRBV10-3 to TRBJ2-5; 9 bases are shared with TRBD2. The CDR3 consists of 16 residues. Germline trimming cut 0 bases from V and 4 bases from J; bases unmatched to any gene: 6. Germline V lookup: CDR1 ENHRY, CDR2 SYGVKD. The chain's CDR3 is CAISESWRGGLETQYF. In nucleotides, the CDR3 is TGTGCCATCAGTGAGTCTTGGCGGGGGGGCCTAGAGACCCAGTACTTC.

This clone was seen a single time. The CDR3 DNA reads as TGTGCCATCAGCCAAGGGACTAGTTACGAGCAGTACTTC. Protein product: CAISQGTSYEQYF. This chain connects TRBV10-3 to TRBJ2-7, with 8 positions matching TRBD2. The trim removed 6 bases at V and 4 bases at J, leaving 5 bases unmatched. The V gene's germline CDR1 is ENHRY and CDR2 SYGVKD. This CDR3 comprises 13 residues.

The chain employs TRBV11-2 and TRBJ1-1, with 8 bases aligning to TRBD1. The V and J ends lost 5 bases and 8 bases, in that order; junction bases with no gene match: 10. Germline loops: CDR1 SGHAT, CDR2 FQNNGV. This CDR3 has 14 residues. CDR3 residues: CASSHLDRAIEAFF. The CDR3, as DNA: TGTGCCAGCAGCCACCTGGACAGGGCTATAGAAGCTTTCTTT.

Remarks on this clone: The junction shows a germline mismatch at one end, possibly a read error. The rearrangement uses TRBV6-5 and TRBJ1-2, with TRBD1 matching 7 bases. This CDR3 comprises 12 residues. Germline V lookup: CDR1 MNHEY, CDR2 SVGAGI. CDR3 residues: CASSAGQGGYPF. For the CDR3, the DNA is TGTGCCAGCAGTGCGGGGCAGGGGGGCTACCCCTTC.

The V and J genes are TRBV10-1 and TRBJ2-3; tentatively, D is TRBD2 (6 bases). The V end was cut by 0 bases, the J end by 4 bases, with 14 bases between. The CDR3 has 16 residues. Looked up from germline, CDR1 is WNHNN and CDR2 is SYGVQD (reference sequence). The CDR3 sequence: CASSESTGARADTQYF. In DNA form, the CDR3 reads TGCGCCAGCAGTGAGTCTACGGGAGCCCGGGCAGATACGCAGTATTTT.

CDR3 coding DNA: TGTGCCAGCAGTGCAACCTTCGGGTACCGAAATGAGCAGTTCTTC. It codes for CASSATFGYRNEQFF. The rearrangement joins TRBV25-1 to TRBJ2-1, with D hard to call. Trimming took 4 bases from V and 7 from J, leaving 17 bases between them. CDR1 and CDR2 (germline): MGHDK, SYGVNS. The CDR3 sequence is 15 residues long. The full variable domain, completed using reference TRBV25-1 and TRBJ2-1, is EADIYQTPRYLVIGTGKKITLECSQTMGHDKMYWYQQDPGMELHLIHYSYGVNSTEKGDLSSESTVSRIRTEHFPLTLESARPSHTSQYLCASSATFGYRNEQFFGPGTRLTVL.

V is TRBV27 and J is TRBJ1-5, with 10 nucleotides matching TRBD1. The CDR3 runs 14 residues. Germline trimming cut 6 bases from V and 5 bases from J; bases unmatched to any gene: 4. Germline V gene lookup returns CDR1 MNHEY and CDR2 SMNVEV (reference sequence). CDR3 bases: TGTGCCAGCAGGCGGACAGGGGGATATCAGCCCCAGCATTTT. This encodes CASRRTGGYQPQHF.

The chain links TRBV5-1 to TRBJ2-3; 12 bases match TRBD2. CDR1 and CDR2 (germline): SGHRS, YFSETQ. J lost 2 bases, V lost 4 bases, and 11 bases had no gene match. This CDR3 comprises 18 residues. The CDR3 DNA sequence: TGCGCCAGCAGCCCCCGGGGACTAGCGGGCACTGACACAGATACGCAGTATTTT. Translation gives CASSPRGLAGTDTDTQYF.

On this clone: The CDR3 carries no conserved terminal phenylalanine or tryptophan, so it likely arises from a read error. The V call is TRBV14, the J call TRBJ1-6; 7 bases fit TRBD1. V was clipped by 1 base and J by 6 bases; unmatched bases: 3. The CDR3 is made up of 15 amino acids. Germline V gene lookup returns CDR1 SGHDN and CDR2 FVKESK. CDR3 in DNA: TGTGCCAGCAGCCAAGGACAGGGAGTTAATTCACCCCTCCACTCT. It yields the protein CASSQGQGVNSPLHS.

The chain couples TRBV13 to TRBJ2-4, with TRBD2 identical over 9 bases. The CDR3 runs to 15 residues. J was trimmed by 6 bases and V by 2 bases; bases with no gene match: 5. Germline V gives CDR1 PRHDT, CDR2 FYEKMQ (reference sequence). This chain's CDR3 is CASSLSGGGGNIQYF. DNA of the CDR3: TGTGCCAGCAGCTTAAGTGGCGGGGGGGGAAACATTCAGTACTTC.

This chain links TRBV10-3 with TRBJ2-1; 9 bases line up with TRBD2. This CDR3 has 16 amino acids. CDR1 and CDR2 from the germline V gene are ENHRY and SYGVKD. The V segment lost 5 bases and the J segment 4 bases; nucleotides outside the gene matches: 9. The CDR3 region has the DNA TGTGCCATCAGTACATTAGCGGGGGCCCTTTACAATGAGCAGTTCTTC. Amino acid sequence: CAISTLAGALYNEQFF.

The CDR3 is CASSHYQGSHTF. The CDR3 region has the DNA TGTGCCAGCAGCCACTATCAGGGCTCCCACACCTTC. This chain joins TRBV14 and TRBJ1-2; tentative D call: TRBD1 (5 bases). The CDR3 covers 12 residues. Germline V lookup: CDR1 SGHDN, CDR2 FVKESK. V was pared by 3 bases and J by 12 bases, with 14 bases between.

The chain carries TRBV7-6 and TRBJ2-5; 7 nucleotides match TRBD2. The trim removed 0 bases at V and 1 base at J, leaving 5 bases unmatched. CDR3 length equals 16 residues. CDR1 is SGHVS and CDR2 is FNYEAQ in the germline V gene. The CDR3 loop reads CASSLAQAGVQETQYF. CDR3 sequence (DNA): TGTGCCAGCAGCTTAGCCCAGGCGGGAGTCCAAGAGACCCAGTACTTC.

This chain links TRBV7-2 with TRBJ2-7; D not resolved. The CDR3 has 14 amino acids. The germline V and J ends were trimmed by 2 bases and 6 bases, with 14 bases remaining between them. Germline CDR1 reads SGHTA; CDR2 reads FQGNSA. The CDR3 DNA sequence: TGTGCCAGCAGCTTAAGCCAGAAGCCAGGCGAGCAGTACTTC. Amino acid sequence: CASSLSQKPGEQYF.

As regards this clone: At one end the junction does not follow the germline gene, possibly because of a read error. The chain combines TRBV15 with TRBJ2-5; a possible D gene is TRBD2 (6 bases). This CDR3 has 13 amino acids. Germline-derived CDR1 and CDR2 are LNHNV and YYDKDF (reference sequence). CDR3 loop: CATSRGGDVGKDF. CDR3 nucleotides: TGTGCCACCAGCAGAGGGGGGGACGTCGGCAAGGACTTC.

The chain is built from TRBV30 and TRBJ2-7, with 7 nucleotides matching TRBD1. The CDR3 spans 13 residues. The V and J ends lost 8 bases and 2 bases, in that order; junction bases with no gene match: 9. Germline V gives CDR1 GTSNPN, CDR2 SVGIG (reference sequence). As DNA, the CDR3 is TGTGCCGGGATCAGGGGGTTCGCCTACGAGCAGTACTTC. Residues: CAGIRGFAYEQYF.

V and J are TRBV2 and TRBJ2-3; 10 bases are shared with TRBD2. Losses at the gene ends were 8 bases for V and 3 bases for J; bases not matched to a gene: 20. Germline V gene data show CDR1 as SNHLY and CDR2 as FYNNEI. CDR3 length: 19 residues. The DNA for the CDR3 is TGTGCCAGCGGAGGGGAGGCTAGCGGGGGAACCAGGGAAACAGATACGCAGTATTTT. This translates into CASGGEASGGTRETDTQYF. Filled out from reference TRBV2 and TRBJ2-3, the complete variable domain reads EPEVTQTPSHQVTQMGQEVILRCVPISNHLYFYWYRQILGQKVEFLVSFYNNEISEKSEIFDDQFSVERPDGSNFTLKIRSTKLEDSAMYFCASGGEASGGTRETDTQYFGPGTRLTVL.

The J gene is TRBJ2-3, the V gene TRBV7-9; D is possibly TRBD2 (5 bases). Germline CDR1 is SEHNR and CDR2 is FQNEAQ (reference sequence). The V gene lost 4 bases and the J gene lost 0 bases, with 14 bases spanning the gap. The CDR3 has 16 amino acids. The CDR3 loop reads CASSSERLSSTDTQYF. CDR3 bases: TGTGCCAGCAGCTCCGAAAGACTATCAAGCACAGATACGCAGTATTTT. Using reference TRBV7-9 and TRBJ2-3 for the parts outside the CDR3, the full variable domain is DTGVSQNPRHKITKRGQNVTFRCDPISEHNRLYWYRQTLGQGPEFLTYFQNEAQLEKSRLLSDRFSAERPKGSFSTLEIQRTEQGDSAMYLCASSSERLSSTDTQYFGPGTRLTVL.

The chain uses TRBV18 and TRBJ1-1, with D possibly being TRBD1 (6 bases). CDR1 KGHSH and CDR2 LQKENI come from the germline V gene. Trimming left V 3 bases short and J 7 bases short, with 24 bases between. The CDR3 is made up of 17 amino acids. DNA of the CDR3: TGTGCCAGCTCACCCGACCTGGCAGGGGTCGTTAAAAGTGAAGCTTTCTTT. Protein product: CASSPDLAGVVKSEAFF.

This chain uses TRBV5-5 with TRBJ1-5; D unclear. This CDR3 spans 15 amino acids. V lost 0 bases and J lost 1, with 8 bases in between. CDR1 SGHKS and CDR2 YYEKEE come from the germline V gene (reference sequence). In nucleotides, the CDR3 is TGTGCCAGCAGCTTGGACCCGACAAGCAATCAGCCCCAGCATTTT. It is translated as CASSLDPTSNQPQHF.

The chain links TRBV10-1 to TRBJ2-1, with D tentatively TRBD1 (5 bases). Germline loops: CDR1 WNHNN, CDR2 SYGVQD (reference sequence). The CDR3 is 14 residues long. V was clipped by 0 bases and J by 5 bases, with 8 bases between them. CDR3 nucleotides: TGCGCCAGCAGTGAGTCAAGGGGAAACAATGAGCAGTTCTTC. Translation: CASSESRGNNEQFF.

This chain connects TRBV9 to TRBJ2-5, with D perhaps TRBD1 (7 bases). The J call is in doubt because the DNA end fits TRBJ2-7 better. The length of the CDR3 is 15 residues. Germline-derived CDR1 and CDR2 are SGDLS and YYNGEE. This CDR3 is CASSVGGDSSYEQYF. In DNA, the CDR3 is TGTGCCAGCAGCGTAGGCGGGGACAGTTCCTACGAGCAGTACTTC.

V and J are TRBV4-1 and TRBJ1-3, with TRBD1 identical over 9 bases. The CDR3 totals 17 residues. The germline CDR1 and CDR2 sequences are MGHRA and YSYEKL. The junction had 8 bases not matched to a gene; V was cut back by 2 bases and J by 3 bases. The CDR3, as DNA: TGCGCCAGCAGCCAATTGACGACAGGGGGTGTTGGAAACACCATATATTTT. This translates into CASSQLTTGGVGNTIYF.